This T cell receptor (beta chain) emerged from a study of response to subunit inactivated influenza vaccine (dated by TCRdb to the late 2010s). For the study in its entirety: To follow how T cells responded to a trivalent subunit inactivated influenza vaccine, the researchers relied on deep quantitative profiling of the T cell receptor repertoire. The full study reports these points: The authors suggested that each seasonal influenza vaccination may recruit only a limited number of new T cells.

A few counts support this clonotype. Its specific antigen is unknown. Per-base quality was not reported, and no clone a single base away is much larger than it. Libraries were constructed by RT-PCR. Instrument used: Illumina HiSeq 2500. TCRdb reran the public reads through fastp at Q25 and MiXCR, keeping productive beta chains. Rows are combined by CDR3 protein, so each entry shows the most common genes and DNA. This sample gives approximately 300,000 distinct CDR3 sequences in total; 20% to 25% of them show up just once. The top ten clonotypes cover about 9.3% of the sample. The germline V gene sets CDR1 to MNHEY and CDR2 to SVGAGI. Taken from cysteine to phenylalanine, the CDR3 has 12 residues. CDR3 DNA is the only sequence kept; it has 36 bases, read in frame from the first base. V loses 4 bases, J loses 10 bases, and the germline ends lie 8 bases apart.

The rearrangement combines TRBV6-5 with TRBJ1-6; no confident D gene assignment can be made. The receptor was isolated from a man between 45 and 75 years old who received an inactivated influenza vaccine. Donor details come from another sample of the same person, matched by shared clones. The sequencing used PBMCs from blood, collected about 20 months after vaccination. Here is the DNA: TGTGCCAGCAGTTCGGGTTCCTCACCCCTCCACTTT. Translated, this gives CASSSGSSPLHF.